The present entry profiles one TCR beta chain with its context. CDR1 and CDR2 (germline): MDHEN, SYDVKM. The CDR3 covers 13 residues. V lost 5 bases, J lost 7 bases, and 7 bases stayed unmatched. The record originates from a study of blood T cell repertoires in COVID-19. Overall study: Acute and convalescent COVID-19 samples came from the United States, Italy and Spain. PBMCs, B-cell-depleted T cells, or T cells were the source of the cDNA or gDNA that made up the material.

One Seattle source followed patients from active infection through their disease course. Produced via immunoSEQ multiplex PCR; TCRdb's table is partial and in-frame only. The sample shows around 310,000 clones, almost 90% of them seen only once. The specimen was peripheral blood. The J gene is TRBJ1-2, the V gene TRBV28, with 7 bases aligning to TRBD1. The origin of this receptor is a woman between 35 and 50 years old with COVID-19, enrolled during active disease. For the CDR3, the DNA is TGTGCCAGCAGTCTAGGGGGCCTTTTTGGCTACACCTTC. Protein sequence: CASSLGGLFGYTF.